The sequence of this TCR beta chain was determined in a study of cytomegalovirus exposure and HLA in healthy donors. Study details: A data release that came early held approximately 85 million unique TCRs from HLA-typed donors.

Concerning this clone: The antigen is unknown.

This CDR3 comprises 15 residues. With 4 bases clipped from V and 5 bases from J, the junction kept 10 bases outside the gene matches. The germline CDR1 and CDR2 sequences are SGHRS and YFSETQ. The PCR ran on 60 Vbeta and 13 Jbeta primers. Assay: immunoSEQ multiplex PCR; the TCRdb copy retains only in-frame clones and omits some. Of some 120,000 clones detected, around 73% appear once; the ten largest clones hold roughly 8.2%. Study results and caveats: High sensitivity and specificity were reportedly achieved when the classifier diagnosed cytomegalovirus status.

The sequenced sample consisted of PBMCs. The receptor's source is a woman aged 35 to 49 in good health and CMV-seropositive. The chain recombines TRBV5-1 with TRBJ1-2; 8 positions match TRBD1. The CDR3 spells CASSGGTGALYGYTF. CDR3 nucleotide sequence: TGCGCCAGCAGCGGCGGGACAGGAGCCCTTTATGGCTACACCTTC.